This is a list of T cell receptor beta chains from one sample in a study of blood T cell repertoires in COVID-19. The assay was immunoSEQ multiplex PCR, and TCRdb's table has in-frame clones only and misses some. The profile shows approximately 100,000 clones, less than 85% of them singletons. Sequencing was done on a sample of peripheral blood. The receptor set was obtained from a woman in her sixties with acute or convalescent COVID-19. Each CDR3 is given with its conserved first and last residue. Each record gives: J gene, D gene, V gene, clone size, CDR3 DNA, CDR3 protein. The D gene is left open where the match is weak. Some rows mark clone size as missing; the rest say once, few, many or name a class of expanded clone.

TRBJ2-7,TRBD1,TRBV6-5,NA,TGTGCCAGCAGGCCCGACAGGGGGCTTGCCGAGCAGTACTTC,CASRPDRGLAEQYF
TRBJ1-1,TRBD1,TRBV2,NA,TGTGCCAGCAGCGGACAGGGAGGGACTGAAGCTTTCTTT,CASSGQGGTEAFF
TRBJ1-3,TRBD1,TRBV29-1,NA,TGCAGCGCCCGGACAGGGGGAGGAAACACCATATATTTT,CSARTGGGNTIYF
TRBJ1-1,TRBD1,TRBV30,NA,TGTGCCTTGACCGGGACAGGGTATACTGAAGCTTTCTTT,CALTGTGYTEAFF
TRBJ1-2,TRBD1,TRBV29-1,few,TGCAGCGTTGCCAGGGGGCAGGACTATGGCTACACCTTC,CSVARGQDYGYTF
TRBJ2-3,TRBD2,TRBV5-5,once,TGTGCCAGCAGCAGAGGACTAGACGGTGCAGCAGATACGCAGTATTTT,CASSRGLDGAADTQYF
TRBJ1-2,NA,TRBV19,few,TGTGCCAGCCTATTGGACAGCGAAACCTGGGGCTACACCTTC,CASLLDSETWGYTF
TRBJ2-7,TRBD1,TRBV9,NA,TGTGCCAGCAGCGCCCGGACAGGGGGAGATGACGAGCAGTACTTC,CASSARTGGDDEQYF
TRBJ2-7,TRBD1,TRBV7-2,NA,TGTGCCAGCAGCTTATTTCAGGGGGTCCACGAGCAGTACTTC,CASSLFQGVHEQYF
TRBJ1-6,NA,TRBV11-2,NA,TGTGCCAGCAGCCCCATGGCCGGGATCAATTCACCCCTCCACTTT,CASSPMAGINSPLHF